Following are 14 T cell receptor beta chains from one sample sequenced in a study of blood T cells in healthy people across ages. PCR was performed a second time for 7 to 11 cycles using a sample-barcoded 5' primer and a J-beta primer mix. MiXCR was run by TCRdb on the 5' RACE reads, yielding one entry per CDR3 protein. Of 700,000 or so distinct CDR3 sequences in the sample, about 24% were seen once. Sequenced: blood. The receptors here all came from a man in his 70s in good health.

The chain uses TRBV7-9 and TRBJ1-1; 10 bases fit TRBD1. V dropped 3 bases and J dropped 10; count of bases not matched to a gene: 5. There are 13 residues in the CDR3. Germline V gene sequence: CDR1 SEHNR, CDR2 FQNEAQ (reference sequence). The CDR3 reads CASSFGTGVGAFF. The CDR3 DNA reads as TGTGCCAGCAGCTTCGGGACAGGGGTAGGAGCTTTCTTT.

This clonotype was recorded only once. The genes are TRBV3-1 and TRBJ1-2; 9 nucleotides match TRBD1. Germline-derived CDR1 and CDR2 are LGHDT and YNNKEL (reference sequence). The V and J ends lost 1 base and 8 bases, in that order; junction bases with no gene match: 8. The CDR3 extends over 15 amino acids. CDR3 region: CASSQGPDRGSGYTF. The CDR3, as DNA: TGTGCCAGCAGCCAAGGGCCCGACAGGGGGAGCGGCTACACCTTC.

The CDR3, as DNA: TGTGCTAGTGGTTCCCAAATTGGCACAGATACGCAGTATTTT. Translation: CASGSQIGTDTQYF. The chain employs TRBV12-5 and TRBJ2-3, with D hard to call. V was pared by 4 bases and J by 1 base, with 9 bases between. CDR1 and CDR2 from the germline V gene are LGHNT and FRNRAP. This CDR3 comprises 14 residues.

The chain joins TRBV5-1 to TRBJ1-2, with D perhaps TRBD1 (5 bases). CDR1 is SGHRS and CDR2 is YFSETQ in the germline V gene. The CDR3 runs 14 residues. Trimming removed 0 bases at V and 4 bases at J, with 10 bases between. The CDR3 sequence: CASSLVTDGYGYTF. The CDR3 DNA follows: TGCGCCAGCAGCTTGGTGACAGATGGCTATGGCTACACCTTC.

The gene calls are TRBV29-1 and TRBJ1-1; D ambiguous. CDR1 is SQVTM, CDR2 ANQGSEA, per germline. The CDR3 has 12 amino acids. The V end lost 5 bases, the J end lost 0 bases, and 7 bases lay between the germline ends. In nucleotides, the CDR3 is TGCAGCGTTCGTCCTCTGAACACTGAAGCTTTCTTT. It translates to CSVRPLNTEAFF. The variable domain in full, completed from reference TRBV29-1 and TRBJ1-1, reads SAVISQKPSRDICQRGTSLTIQCQVDSQVTMMFWYRQQPGQSLTLIATANQGSEATYESGFVIDKFPISRPNLTFSTLTVSNMSPEDSSIYLCSVRPLNTEAFFGQGTRLTVV.

The CDR3 bases are TGTGCCAGCAGGTCACAGGGAATCACCGGGGAGCTGTTTTTT. It is translated as CASRSQGITGELFF. The rearrangement joins TRBV12-3 or TRBV12-4 to TRBJ2-2, with D tentatively TRBD1 (6 bases). Trimming removed 6 bases at V and 4 bases at J, with 12 bases between. CDR3 length: 14 amino acids.

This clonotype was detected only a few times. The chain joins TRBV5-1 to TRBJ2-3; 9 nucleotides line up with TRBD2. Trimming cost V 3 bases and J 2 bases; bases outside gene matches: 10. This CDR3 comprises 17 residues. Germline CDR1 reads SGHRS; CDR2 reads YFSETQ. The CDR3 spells CASSYPTSGGPTDTQYF. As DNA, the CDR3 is TGCGCCAGCAGCTACCCGACTAGCGGAGGCCCCACAGATACGCAGTATTTT.

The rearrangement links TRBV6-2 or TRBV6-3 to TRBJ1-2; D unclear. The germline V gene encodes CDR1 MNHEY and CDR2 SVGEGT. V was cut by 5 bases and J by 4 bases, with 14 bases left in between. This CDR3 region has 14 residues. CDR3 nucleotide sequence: TGTGCCAGCAGTGTGACGGGTCAGACCTATGGCTACACCTTC. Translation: CASSVTGQTYGYTF.

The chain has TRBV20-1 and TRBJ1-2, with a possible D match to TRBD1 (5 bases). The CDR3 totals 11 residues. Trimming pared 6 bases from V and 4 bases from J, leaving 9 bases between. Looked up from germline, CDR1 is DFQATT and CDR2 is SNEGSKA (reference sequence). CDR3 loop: CSAGAVYGYTF. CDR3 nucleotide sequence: TGCAGTGCCGGGGCAGTCTATGGCTACACCTTC.

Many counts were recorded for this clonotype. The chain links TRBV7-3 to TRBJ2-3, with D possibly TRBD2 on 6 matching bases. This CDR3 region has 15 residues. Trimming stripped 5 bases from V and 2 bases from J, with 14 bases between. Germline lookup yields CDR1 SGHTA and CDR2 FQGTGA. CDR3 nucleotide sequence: TGTGCCAGCAGCCTCACGGGACTTCACACAGATACGCAGTATTTT. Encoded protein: CASSLTGLHTDTQYF. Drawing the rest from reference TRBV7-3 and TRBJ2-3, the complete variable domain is GAGVSQTPSNKVTEKGKYVELRCDPISGHTALYWYRQSLGQGPEFLIYFQGTGAADDSGLPNDRFFAVRPEGSVSTLKIQRTERGDSAVYLCASSLTGLHTDTQYFGPGTRLTVL.

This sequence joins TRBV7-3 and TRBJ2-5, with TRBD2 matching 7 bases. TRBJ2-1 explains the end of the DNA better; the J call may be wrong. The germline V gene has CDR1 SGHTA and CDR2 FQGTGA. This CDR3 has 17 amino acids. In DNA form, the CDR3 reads TGTGCCAGCAGCGTCTCTAGCGGTTCCAGCTCCTACAATGAGCAGTTCTTC. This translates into CASSVSSGSSSYNEQFF.

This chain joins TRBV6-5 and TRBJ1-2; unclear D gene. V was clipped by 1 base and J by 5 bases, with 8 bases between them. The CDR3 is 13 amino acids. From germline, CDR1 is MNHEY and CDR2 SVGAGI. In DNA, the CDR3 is TGTGCCAGCAGTTACTACAGAAAATATGGCTACACCTTC. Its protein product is CASSYYRKYGYTF.

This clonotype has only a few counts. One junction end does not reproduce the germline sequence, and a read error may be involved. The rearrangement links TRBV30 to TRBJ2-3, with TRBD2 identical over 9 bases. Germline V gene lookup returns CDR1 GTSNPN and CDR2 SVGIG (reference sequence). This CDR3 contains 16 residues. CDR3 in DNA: TGTGCCTGGACCTACGGACTAGCGCATAGCACTGATACGCAGTATTTT. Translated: CAWTYGLAHSTDTQYF. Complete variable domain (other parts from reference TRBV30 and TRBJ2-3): SQTIHQWPATLVQPVGSPLSLECTVEGTSNPNLYWYRQAAGRGLQLLFYSVGIGQISSEVPQNLSASRPQDRQFILSSKKLLLSDSGFYLCAWTYGLAHSTDTQYFGPGTRLTVL.

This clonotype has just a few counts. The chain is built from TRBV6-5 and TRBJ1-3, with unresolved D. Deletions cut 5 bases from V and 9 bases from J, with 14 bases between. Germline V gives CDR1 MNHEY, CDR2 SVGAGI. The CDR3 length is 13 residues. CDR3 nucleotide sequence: TGTGCCAGCAGTACCGGGCCGGTGGGCACCATATATTTT. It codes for CASSTGPVGTIYF.